This T cell receptor (beta chain) was retrieved from a study of beta chain features in type 1 diabetes (dated by TCRdb to the late 2010s). A note on the overall study: Patients and healthy donors did not differ in mean age, gender distribution, total cell number or subset yield. A total of 100 million to 140 million sorted cells were examined across all samples, and the number of cells per subset was strongly correlated with RNA yield. The study compared the TCRB repertoires of sorted circulating CD4+ T cell subsets in recently diagnosed type 1 diabetes patients with those in matched healthy donors. Regulatory and stem cell-like memory subsets were isolated from only 8 patients and 8 healthy donors, whereas naive and central memory subsets came from all 28 donors. What the research found in general, with its limitations: In all four CD4+ subsets, TCRB CDR3 length was moderately but significantly shorter in type 1 diabetes patients. Naive, central memory and regulatory TCRB repertoires appeared more similar among patients than among healthy donors. Shorter templates might be favored by PCR, yet because patient and control samples were amplified and corrected together, any such skew would affect both groups equally. Sequencing cDNA rather than genomic DNA could over-represent highly expressing activated cells, although activation and CD3 levels did not differ between groups. Patients with type 1 diabetes made fewer insertions and deleted more nucleotides at VDJ recombination sites, implying thymic rearrangement abnormalities. HLA sub-analyses involved small numbers of individuals, so any influence of HLA type on TCRB rearrangement remained unresolved.

The High Capacity cDNA Reverse Transcription Kit was used to reverse transcribe all of the isolated RNA, meaning that expressed TCRB transcripts were what got sequenced. Deep immunoSEQ sequencing was applied to naive, central memory and regulatory T cell samples, giving an average of roughly 3.5 million total reads per sample. Sorted cells were lysed in RLT buffer and RNA was extracted with DNase-treated RNeasy Micro or Mini kits, depending on cell number. To prevent cross-contamination, each cell subset was processed individually, whereas patient and healthy donor samples were processed jointly. Using the immunoSEQ multiplex PCR, TCRB sequences were amplified from cDNA into 87-bp fragments spanning the CDR3 region. The amplicons were sequenced using the Illumina HiSeq platform. On the study's bioinformatics: PCR bias was corrected computationally using synthetic template baselines, and reads within Hamming distance 2 were collapsed, with unmergeable singletons discarded. Reads were aligned against IMGT so that V, D and J genes, CDR3 length and insertions or deletions at six rearrangement sites could be assigned. Within each subset, clonotype counts were normalized to sorted cell number, after which true diversity and Gini coefficients were computed with the tcR R package. The overlap coefficient, calculated on TCRB nucleotide sequences, was used to measure repertoire sharing. As a proxy for the pre-selection repertoire, out-of-frame TCRB sequences from naive cells were analyzed. Not all clones reach the TCRdb copy of this immuneACCESS table, which keeps in-frame sequences only. Checked studies attribute under half of the gap to unresolved V genes and leave the rest unexplained. D and trimming come from the DNA, and the V and J calls and clone size come from that table. The sample records about 400,000 clones, about 12% of which are singletons. Jointly, the top ten make up approximately 0.011% of the sample.

In the case of this clone: Its antigen specificity is not known. No base-level quality is on record; no much larger clone is a single base apart.

The germline V gene encodes CDR1 MNHEY and CDR2 SMNVEV (reference sequence). The CDR3 goes from the cysteine to the phenylalanine over 14 residues. This entry keeps only the CDR3 DNA: 42 bases, framed from base 1. Germline trimming amounts to 6 bases on V and 9 bases on J, with 13 as the count of junction bases outside the gene matches. Each donor gave one peripheral blood draw, averaging approximately 0.12 L, which was collected into heparinised tubes. Naive, central memory, regulatory and stem cell-like memory CD4+ T cells were sorted on a BD FACSAria II using a panel including CD45RO, CCR7, CD25, CD127, CD95 and CD27. Purity was above 95% for every sorted population. PBMCs were isolated immediately by Lymphoprep density gradient centrifugation and stained directly without culture. So that batch effects would be minimized, each experiment stained and sorted samples in pairs, pairing one healthy donor with one patient.

The V and J segments used are TRBV27 and TRBJ1-1, with TRBD1 matching 7 junction bases. This clonotype was sampled from a woman aged 18-29 years with type 1 diabetes. The sequenced sample was naive CD4+ T cells from blood. The sample's cell subset or site, from its label and the paper: true naive CD4+ T cells. The nucleotide sequence is given as TGTGCCAGCAGCCCACAGGGGTCCATTCCCAAAGCTTTCTTT. It translates as CASSPQGSIPKAFF.